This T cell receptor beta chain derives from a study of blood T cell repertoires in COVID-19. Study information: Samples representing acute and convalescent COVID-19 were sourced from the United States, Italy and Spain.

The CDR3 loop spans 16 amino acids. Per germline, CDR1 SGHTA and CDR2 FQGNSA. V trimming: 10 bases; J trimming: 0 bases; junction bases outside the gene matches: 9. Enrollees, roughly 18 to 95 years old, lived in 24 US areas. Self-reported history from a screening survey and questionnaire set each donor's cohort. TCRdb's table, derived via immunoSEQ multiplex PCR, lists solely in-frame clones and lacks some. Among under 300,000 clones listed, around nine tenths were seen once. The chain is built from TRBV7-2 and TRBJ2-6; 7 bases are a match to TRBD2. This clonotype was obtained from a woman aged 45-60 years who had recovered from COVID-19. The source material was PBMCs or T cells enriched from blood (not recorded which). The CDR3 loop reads CAKGGISSSGANVLTF. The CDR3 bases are TGTGCCAAGGGAGGGATTTCAAGCTCTGGGGCCAACGTCCTGACTTTC.